The 3 T cell receptor beta chains listed next were all sequenced from one sample in a study of early stage breast cancer tumors. The repertoire was sequenced with immunoSEQ multiplex PCR; TCRdb's copy has only in-frame clones and lacks some. This sample yields 8,500 to 10,000 clones, of which around 81% are seen a single time; approximately 9.3% belongs to the top ten. Material for sequencing was normal breast tissue next to the tumor. The receptors were gathered from a person in their forties with breast cancer.

The genes are TRBV7-9 and TRBJ2-3, with 13 bases aligning to TRBD2. CDR1 is SEHNR, CDR2 FQNEAQ, per germline (reference sequence). V shed 4 bases and J 5 bases; nucleotides not matched to a gene: 0. The CDR3 totals 14 residues. As DNA, the CDR3 is TGTGCCAGCAGCTGGACTAGCGGGAGAGATACGCAGTATTTT. Encoded protein: CASSWTSGRDTQYF.

This clone was detected a few times. The J gene is TRBJ2-1, the V gene TRBV11-2; 7 positions match TRBD2. Germline V lookup: CDR1 SGHAT, CDR2 FQNNGV. The trim removed 4 bases at V and 5 bases at J, leaving 5 bases unmatched. This CDR3 has 14 residues. CDR3: CASSSEGRDNEQFF. The CDR3, as DNA: TGTGCCAGCAGCTCCGAGGGGAGGGACAATGAGCAGTTCTTC.

CDR3 sequence reads: CASSVGGETDTQYF. The CDR3 nucleotides read TGTGCCAGCAGTGTGGGGGGCGAGACAGATACGCAGTATTTT. The chain recombines TRBV6-4 with TRBJ2-3; either TRBD1 or TRBD2 may fit D (6 bases each). Germline CDR1 is MRHNA and CDR2 is SNTAGT. The CDR3 length is 14 residues. Between the trimmed V and J ends, which lost 4 bases and 3 bases, there was a span of 11 bases.